What follows are 9 T cell receptor beta chains derived from one specimen sequenced in a study of cytomegalovirus exposure and HLA in healthy donors. The PCR was carried out with 60 Vbeta primers and 13 Jbeta primers. TCRdb's table, derived via immunoSEQ multiplex PCR, lists solely in-frame clones and lacks some. Here the sample spans some 180,000 clones, less than 90% being singletons. Material for sequencing was PBMCs. These receptors came from a girl between 5 and 17 years old in good health and CMV-seropositive.

This sequence joins TRBV4-3 and TRBJ2-3; 8 nucleotides agree with TRBD2. CDR3 length equals 17 residues. With 0 bases clipped from V and 4 bases from J, the junction kept 9 bases outside the gene matches. Germline V gene sequence: CDR1 LGHNA, CDR2 YSLEER. CDR3 loop: CASSQDSVAGIPDTQYF. CDR3 coding DNA: TGCGCCAGCAGCCAAGATTCCGTAGCGGGAATTCCAGATACGCAGTATTTT.

The chain uses TRBV29-1 and TRBJ1-1; 7 positions agree with TRBD1. Germline values: CDR1 SQVTM, CDR2 ANQGSEA. The junction had 10 bases not matched to a gene; V was cut back by 6 bases and J by 3 bases. The CDR3 runs 14 residues. The CDR3 loop is CSVENRGADTEAFF. In DNA, the CDR3 is TGCAGCGTCGAAAACAGGGGTGCGGACACTGAAGCTTTCTTT.

V gene TRBV5-1 combines with J gene TRBJ1-1; possibly TRBD1 for D (5 bases). The CDR3 runs to 14 residues. CDR1 and CDR2 (germline): SGHRS, YFSETQ. Trimming took 1 base from V and 4 from J, leaving 11 bases between them. The CDR3 nucleotides read TGCGCCAGCAGCTTGTCAATAGACAGCACTGAAGCTTTCTTT. It codes for CASSLSIDSTEAFF.

The chain couples TRBV4-3 to TRBJ1-1; 8 bases align to TRBD1. The CDR3 loop spans 16 amino acids. CDR1 is LGHNA and CDR2 is YSLEER in the germline V gene. V trimming: 2 bases; J trimming: 6 bases; junction bases outside the gene matches: 11. The CDR3 is CASSQTLPGGPSEAFF. CDR3 DNA: TGCGCCAGCAGCCAAACATTACCAGGGGGCCCGTCTGAAGCTTTCTTT.

This clone was counted between two and nine times. Here the CDR3 DNA reads TGTGCCAGTAGTATAGCTAGCGGGAGGGCCTATGAGCAGTTCTTC. Encoded protein: CASSIASGRAYEQFF. The chain is built from TRBV19 and TRBJ2-1; 12 nucleotides align to TRBD2. Germline values: CDR1 LNHDA, CDR2 SQIVND (reference sequence). J gave up 8 bases and V 1 base, and 3 bases lay outside the gene matches. The CDR3 is 15 residues long. Looking up the rest from reference TRBV19 and TRBJ2-1 gives the full variable domain: DGGITQSPKYLFRKEGQNVTLSCEQNLNHDAMYWYRQDPGQGLRLIYYSQIVNDFQKGDIAEGYSVSREKKESFPLTVTSAQKNPTAFYLCASSIASGRAYEQFFGPGTRLTVL.

This rearrangement joins TRBV7-2 to TRBJ2-2, with D possibly matching TRBD2 (5 bases). This CDR3 is 14 amino acids long. Trimming shortened V by 7 bases and J by 3 bases, and 12 bases separated the two germline ends. In germline, CDR1 is SGHTA, CDR2 FQGNSA. CDR3 sequence (DNA): TGTGCCAGCATCTTCTCGGGGTACACCGGGGAGCTGTTTTTT. This gives the protein CASIFSGYTGELFF.

The chain joins TRBV7-8 to TRBJ1-2; 9 bases match TRBD1. In germline, CDR1 is SGHVS, CDR2 FQNEAQ. The CDR3 covers 16 residues. J gave up 5 bases and V 5 bases, and 12 bases lay outside the gene matches. This chain's CDR3 is CASSLGTGNFKYGYTF. The CDR3 nucleotides read TGTGCCAGCAGCCTTGGGACAGGGAATTTTAAGTATGGCTACACCTTC. The full variable domain, completed using reference TRBV7-8 and TRBJ1-2, is GAGVSQSPRYKVAKRGQDVALRCDPISGHVSLFWYQQALGQGPEFLTYFQNEAQLDKSGLPSDRFFAERPEGSVSTLKIQRTQQEDSAVYLCASSLGTGNFKYGYTFGSGTRLTVV.

This clone was recorded only once. This sequence joins TRBV4-2 and TRBJ2-1, with 9 nucleotides matching TRBD2. Germline lookup yields CDR1 LGHNA and CDR2 YNFKEQ. The CDR3 spans 19 residues. J lost 1 base, V lost 1 base, and 11 bases had no gene match. The CDR3 coding sequence is TGTGCCAGCAGCCAAGTAGGGGCACTAGCGGGCACTTCCTACAATGAGCAGTTCTTC. It is translated as CASSQVGALAGTSYNEQFF.

The rearrangement uses TRBV27 and TRBJ2-7, with 13 bases fitting TRBD2. The trim removed 9 bases at V and 9 bases at J, leaving 26 bases unmatched. The CDR3 is made up of 19 amino acids. The germline gives CDR1 MNHEY, CDR2 SMNVEV (reference sequence). CDR3 sequence reads: CASGALRTSGRMGWLGQYF. Here the CDR3 DNA reads TGTGCCAGTGGGGCCCTCCGGACTAGCGGGAGAATGGGCTGGCTTGGGCAGTACTTC.